These 12 T cell receptor beta chains were sequenced from one sample in a study of T cells in Graves' hyperthyroidism and ophthalmopathy. Authors of the study amplified TCR beta CDR3 regions from RNA transcripts. During a first-round RT-PCR of the TCR CDR3, the HTBI primer set was used. TCRdb re-derived calls from the multiplex PCR reads in MiXCR, one entry per CDR3 protein. The sample carries around 610,000 distinct CDR3 sequences, roughly 14% recorded once. Sample: blood. Source of these receptors: a woman between 35 and 50 years old with Graves' ophthalmopathy.

On this clonotype: This could be a read error, since a much larger clone is one nucleotide away. This chain links TRBV7-2 with TRBJ1-1; D might be TRBD1 (5 bases). Germline CDR1 and CDR2: SGHTA and FQGNSA. The CDR3 has 13 residues. For the CDR3, the DNA is TGTGCCAGCAGCCCGGTTGGGGGGGGTGAAGCTTTATTT. It is translated as CASSPVGGGEALF.

This clonotype was counted ten times or more. This rearrangement joins TRBV12-3 or TRBV12-4 to TRBJ2-7, with 14 bases that match TRBD2. This CDR3 contains 15 residues. The trim removed 6 bases at V and 0 bases at J, leaving 1 base unmatched. CDR3 region: CASRGTSGSSYEQYF. CDR3 bases: TGTGCCAGCAGAGGGACTAGCGGGAGCTCCTACGAGCAGTACTTC.

This clonotype showed up many times. The chain recombines TRBV6-1 with TRBJ1-1; D unresolved. Looked up from germline, CDR1 is MNHNS and CDR2 is SASEGT. The CDR3 has 12 residues. Trimming stripped 10 bases from V and 2 bases from J, with 11 bases between. The DNA for the CDR3 is TGTGCCACCACCATCGCAAACACTGAAGCTTTCTTT. It translates to CATTIANTEAFF.

V is TRBV4-2 and J is TRBJ2-7; either TRBD1 or TRBD2 may fit D (5 bases each). This CDR3 is built from 14 residues. The V and J ends lost 0 bases and 2 bases respectively, with 8 bases between them. CDR1 is LGHNA and CDR2 is YNFKEQ in the germline V gene. CDR3 sequence (DNA): TGTGCCAGCAGCCAAGAGCCGGGGCCCTACGAGCAGTACTTC. This encodes CASSQEPGPYEQYF.

The CDR3 sequence is CASSETGGISSGNTIYF. DNA for the CDR3: TGTGCCAGCAGTGAGACAGGGGGCATTAGCTCTGGAAACACCATATATTTT. This chain connects TRBV6-1 to TRBJ1-3; 10 bases line up with TRBD1. J lost 0 bases, V lost 3 bases, and 5 bases had no gene match. The germline CDR1 and CDR2 sequences are MNHNS and SASEGT. The CDR3 runs 17 residues.

This clonotype has at least ten counts. The chain carries TRBV6-5 and TRBJ2-7, with D perhaps matching TRBD2 (6 bases). Germline V lookup: CDR1 MNHEY, CDR2 SVGAGI. V lost 8 bases to trimming and J lost 6 bases, with 20 bases between them. This CDR3 has 14 amino acids. The CDR3 region is CASGRDLGEGEQYF. The CDR3 region has the DNA TGTGCCAGCGGGCGGGACCTCGGCGAGGGCGAGCAGTACTTC.

This clonotype turned up a few times. The gene calls are TRBV10-3 and TRBJ1-2; the D gene is possibly TRBD1 (6 bases). V dropped 10 bases and J dropped 6 bases, with 18 bases sitting between them. CDR3 length equals 13 residues. Germline loops: CDR1 ENHRY, CDR2 SYGVKD. CDR3 nucleotides: TGTGCCACCCTACAGGGAATTGGAAATGGCTACACCTTC. Protein sequence: CATLQGIGNGYTF.

V is TRBV29-1 and J is TRBJ2-7; perhaps TRBD2 as D (6 bases). This CDR3 region has 13 residues. Between the trimmed V and J ends, which lost 4 bases and 0 bases, there was a span of 10 bases. CDR1 and CDR2 (germline): SQVTM, ANQGSEA. The CDR3 DNA is TGCAGCGTTGGACGGGAGAGCTCCTACGAGCAGTACTTC. Translating it yields CSVGRESSYEQYF.

Points on this clonotype: A much larger clone differs by one base, so this may be a read error. This chain links TRBV30 with TRBJ1-1, with 7 bases that match TRBD1. This CDR3 region has 13 residues. The ends lost 8 bases at V and 5 bases at J; junction bases unmatched: 11. In germline, CDR1 is GTSNPN, CDR2 SVGIG (reference sequence). CDR3 region: CAGLGRGGTEAFF. The CDR3 DNA reads as TGTGCCGGCCTGGGCAGGGGGGGGACTGAAGCTTTCTTT. Full variable domain (outside the CDR3, taken from reference TRBV30 and TRBJ1-1): SQTIHQWPATLVQPVGSPLSLECTVEGTSNPNLYWYRQAAGRGLQLLFYSVGIGQISSEVPQNLSASRPQDRQFILSSKKLLLSDSGFYLCAGLGRGGTEAFFGQGTRLTVV.

In this sample, this clonotype turned up many times. The CDR3 DNA follows: TGTGCCAGCAGTCCCACAGGGGACCCCACCTACGAGCAGTACTTC. As protein: CASSPTGDPTYEQYF. The chain links TRBV12-3 or TRBV12-4 to TRBJ2-7; 7 nucleotides match TRBD1. The CDR3 consists of 15 residues. The J segment lost 2 bases and the V segment lost 5 bases, leaving 9 bases of the junction unmatched.

There are a few counts of this clonotype. The V and J genes are TRBV18 and TRBJ1-1, with 8 positions matching TRBD1. Germline trimming cut 4 bases from V and 6 bases from J; bases unmatched to any gene: 7. Germline V lookup: CDR1 KGHSH, CDR2 LQKENI. The CDR3 runs to 14 residues. Here the CDR3 reads CASSLLGQGPEAFF. The DNA of the CDR3 is TGTGCCAGCTCACTTTTAGGACAGGGCCCTGAAGCTTTCTTT.

This clonotype was detected many times. V gene TRBV28 combines with J gene TRBJ1-3; D uncertain. V was pared by 4 bases and J by 0 bases, with 13 bases between. CDR3 length equals 16 residues. CDR1 and CDR2 from the germline V gene are MDHEN and SYDVKM. This CDR3 is CASSSSLPISGNTIYF. CDR3 DNA: TGTGCCAGCAGTTCAAGTCTGCCCATCTCTGGAAACACCATATATTTT.